The 21 T cell receptor beta chains below come from one sample, sequenced in a study of T cell responses to AZD1222 COVID-19 vaccine. Measured with immunoSEQ multiplex PCR; TCRdb has only the in-frame clones, and not every one. The top ten clones hold 1% of a sample with over 150,000 clones, approximately 93% of them seen once. The sample here was peripheral blood, taken 28 days after the second AZD1222 dose. The receptors come from an adult who received the AZD1222 COVID-19 vaccine.

The chain recombines TRBV3-1 (or the pseudogene TRBV3-2) with TRBJ2-4; D is undetermined. The CDR3 extends over 16 amino acids. V shed 0 bases and J shed 6 bases, with 15 bases lying between them. Germline V gene sequence: CDR1 LGHDT, CDR2 YNNKEL (reference sequence). CDR3 DNA: TGTGCCAGCAGCCAAGATATGGGATTCGGCTCAAACATTCAGTACTTC. This encodes CASSQDMGFGSNIQYF.

V is TRBV18 and J is TRBJ1-4; D perhaps matches TRBD1 (5 bases). The germline CDR1 and CDR2 sequences are KGHSH and LQKENI. The V end lost 5 bases, the J end lost 3 bases, and 7 bases lay between the germline ends. This CDR3 comprises 13 residues. The DNA of the CDR3 is TGTGCCAGCTCAACGACAGCTAATGAAAAACTGTTTTTT. Translated, it gives CASSTTANEKLFF.

This chain connects TRBV5-1 to TRBJ2-3, with a possible D match to TRBD1 (6 bases). Germline V gene data show CDR1 as SGHRS and CDR2 as YFSETQ. The CDR3 contains 15 residues. V gave up 4 bases and J gave up 6 bases, with 18 bases separating them. For the CDR3, the DNA is TGCGCCAGCAGCACCTTGAGCACAGGGCCGGATACGCAGTATTTT. Translating gives CASSTLSTGPDTQYF.

The chain combines TRBV3-1 (or the pseudogene TRBV3-2) with TRBJ1-1, with a tentative D call TRBD1 (5 bases). The germline V and J ends were trimmed by 0 bases and 10 bases, with 21 bases remaining between them. This CDR3 has 16 amino acids. From germline, CDR1 is LGHDT and CDR2 YNNKEL (reference sequence). DNA of the CDR3: TGTGCCAGCAGCCAAGAACTGTCAGGGCGGACTGGGGGAGCTTTCTTT. It is translated as CASSQELSGRTGGAFF.

This chain joins TRBV11-2 and TRBJ1-2; TRBD1 matches 10 bases. The length of the CDR3 is 15 residues. V trimming: 3 bases; J trimming: 0 bases; junction bases outside the gene matches: 1. CDR1 and CDR2 from the germline V gene are SGHAT and FQNNGV. The CDR3 spells CASSFGTGANYGYTF. The CDR3 nucleotides read TGTGCCAGCAGCTTCGGGACAGGGGCTAACTATGGCTACACCTTC.

The V and J genes are TRBV5-5 and TRBJ2-1, with a tentative D call TRBD1 (6 bases). Per germline, CDR1 SGHKS and CDR2 YYEKEE (reference sequence). Trimming cost V 2 bases and J 7 bases, with 16 bases left between them. CDR3 length: 15 amino acids. CDR3 protein: CASSFAGAGVNEQFF. The DNA for the CDR3 is TGTGCCAGCAGCTTCGCAGGGGCCGGGGTGAATGAGCAGTTCTTC.

J is TRBJ1-4 and V is TRBV5-1; D unresolved. V lost 3 bases and J lost 0, with 12 bases in between. Germline V gives CDR1 SGHRS, CDR2 YFSETQ. This CDR3 has 16 residues. Here the CDR3 reads CASSSGPRTTNEKLFF. The CDR3 coding sequence is TGCGCCAGCAGCTCCGGGCCCCGGACAACTAATGAAAAACTGTTTTTT.

The V call is TRBV28, the J call TRBJ1-2; maybe TRBD1 (6 bases). There are 12 residues in the CDR3. Germline V gives CDR1 MDHEN, CDR2 SYDVKM. With 6 bases removed from V and 8 bases from J, the gap between germline ends came to 13 bases. CDR3 sequence: CASRWDKGGYTF. CDR3 nucleotides: TGTGCCAGCAGGTGGGACAAGGGAGGCTACACCTTC.

The chain carries TRBV27 and TRBJ2-1, with 8 bases identical to TRBD1. The V segment lost 4 bases and the J segment 2 bases; nucleotides outside the gene matches: 7. Germline CDR1 is MNHEY and CDR2 is SMNVEV (reference sequence). The CDR3 covers 16 residues. CDR3 region: CASSSVRTGPYNEQFF. Written as DNA, the CDR3 is TGTGCCAGCAGTTCGGTCAGGACAGGGCCCTACAATGAGCAGTTCTTC.

The chain joins TRBV6-1 to TRBJ1-2; TRBD1 matches at 7 bases. Germline trimming cut 0 bases from V and 2 bases from J; bases unmatched to any gene: 6. The CDR3 consists of 16 residues. Germline values: CDR1 MNHNS, CDR2 SASEGT. The CDR3: CASSEARGTVNYGYTF. CDR3 bases: TGTGCCAGCAGTGAAGCGCGCGGGACAGTGAACTATGGCTACACCTTC.

This rearrangement joins TRBV6-6 to TRBJ2-3; tentative D call: TRBD2 (7 bases). The germline V gene encodes CDR1 MNHNY and CDR2 SVGAGI (reference sequence). Trimming pared 5 bases from V and 2 bases from J, leaving 23 bases between. The CDR3 runs 18 residues. The CDR3 spells CASSPRRGGRLVTDTQYF. As DNA, the CDR3 is TGTGCCAGCAGTCCCCGGAGGGGGGGAAGGCTGGTCACAGATACGCAGTATTTT.

The rearrangement uses TRBV3-1 (or the pseudogene TRBV3-2) and TRBJ2-3, with D uncertain. Trimming stripped 2 bases from V and 0 bases from J, with 12 bases between. Germline-derived CDR1 and CDR2 are LGHDT and YNNKEL (reference sequence). The CDR3 is 16 amino acids. In DNA, the CDR3 is TGTGCCAGCAGCCAACTTGGCGACGCTAGCACAGATACGCAGTATTTT. It is translated as CASSQLGDASTDTQYF.

The chain has TRBV4-1 and TRBJ2-7; 9 positions match TRBD2. From germline, CDR1 is MGHRA and CDR2 YSYEKL. V lost 6 bases and J lost 1; bases outside the gene matches: 4. This CDR3 region has 14 residues. The CDR3 DNA follows: TGCGCCAGCAGACCCGGACTAGCGTCCTACGAGCAGTACTTC. The encoded protein is CASRPGLASYEQYF.

This chain connects TRBV5-1 to TRBJ2-1, with a possible D match to TRBD1 (6 bases). The V and J ends lost 0 bases and 3 bases respectively, with 7 bases between them. Germline CDR1 is SGHRS and CDR2 is YFSETQ. This CDR3 has 14 residues. CDR3 sequence reads: CASSLGGRYNEQFF. CDR3 in DNA: TGCGCCAGCAGCTTGGGGGGGCGCTACAATGAGCAGTTCTTC.

V usage is TRBV6-5 and J usage is TRBJ2-7, with D maybe TRBD1 (6 bases). Trimming removed 5 bases at V and 6 bases at J, with 14 bases between. This CDR3 comprises 13 residues. Per the germline V gene, CDR1 is MNHEY and CDR2 is SVGAGI. The CDR3 DNA reads TGTGCCAGCAGTCGCCCATCGACAGGCGAGCAGTACTTC. Encoded protein: CASSRPSTGEQYF.

V gene TRBV2 combines with J gene TRBJ1-1; D may be TRBD1 (6 bases). This CDR3 is 11 amino acids long. Germline assignment: CDR1 SNHLY and CDR2 FYNNEI. Trimming left V 8 bases short and J 5 bases short, with 9 bases between. This chain's CDR3 is CASLQGTEAFF. As DNA, the CDR3 is TGTGCCAGCTTACAGGGAACTGAAGCTTTCTTT.

V gene TRBV9 combines with J gene TRBJ2-1; 9 positions match TRBD2. There are 16 residues in the CDR3. Unmatched junction bases numbered 10, after V lost 4 bases and J lost 5 bases. The germline gives CDR1 SGDLS, CDR2 YYNGEE. The CDR3 bases are TGTGCCAGCAGCTCCAACGGGCGGGGGGGCAACAATGAGCAGTTCTTC. It encodes CASSSNGRGGNNEQFF.

Of note for this clone: Just one base apart from a much larger clone, this may be a read error. The chain has TRBV23-1 and TRBJ2-1, with 9 positions matching TRBD1. TRBV23-1 is designated an ORF whose function remains uncertain. The CDR3 totals 16 residues. CDR3 DNA sequence: TGCACCAGCAGGCCCTTCAAGGGACAGGGTGGCGGTGAGCAGTTCTTC. Protein product: CTSRPFKGQGGGEQFF.

The V and J genes are TRBV7-6 and TRBJ1-3; D unclear. CDR1 is SGHVS, CDR2 FNYEAQ, per germline. V lost 1 base to trimming and J lost 0 bases, with 10 bases between them. This CDR3 comprises 16 residues. CDR3 in amino acids: CASSLVSGNSGNTIYF. As DNA, the CDR3 is TGTGCCAGCAGCTTAGTCTCCGGTAACTCTGGAAACACCATATATTTT. Complete variable domain (other parts from reference TRBV7-6 and TRBJ1-3): GAGVSQSPRYKVTKRGQDVALRCDPISGHVSLYWYRQALGQGPEFLTYFNYEAQQDKSGLPNDRFSAERPEGSISTLTIQRTEQRDSAMYRCASSLVSGNSGNTIYFGEGSWLTVV.

The gene calls are TRBV19 and TRBJ1-6; possible D gene TRBD1, 6 bases. The V and J ends lost 5 bases and 0 bases respectively, with 17 bases between them. This CDR3 is built from 18 residues. Germline assignment: CDR1 LNHDA and CDR2 SQIVND (reference sequence). For the CDR3, the DNA is TGTGCCAGTAGTGACGGACAGAGAAGAAGCTCCTATAATTCACCCCTCCACTTT. Protein: CASSDGQRRSSYNSPLHF.

V gene TRBV9 combines with J gene TRBJ1-4; D gene unclear. This CDR3 has 14 amino acids. In germline, CDR1 is SGDLS, CDR2 YYNGEE. V was cut by 0 bases and J by 4 bases, with 7 bases left in between. This chain's CDR3 is CASSVEPINEKLFF. The CDR3 nucleotides read TGTGCCAGCAGCGTAGAACCGATTAATGAAAAACTGTTTTTT.